This TCR beta chain was retrieved from a study of blood T cell repertoires in COVID-19. While infection was still active, Seattle patients were enrolled and then followed longitudinally. The assay was immunoSEQ multiplex PCR, and TCRdb's table has in-frame clones only and misses some. The table has roughly 250,000 clones, around 85% seen once. J lost 0 bases, V lost 4 bases, and 1 base had no gene match. In germline, CDR1 is SQVTM, CDR2 ANQGSEA. This CDR3 region has 14 residues. The chain recombines TRBV29-1 with TRBJ2-1; 9 positions match TRBD2. The sequence was obtained from a human donor with COVID-19, enrolled during active disease. The donor label of this sample is uncertain. Sequencing was performed on peripheral blood. CDR3 sequence reads: CSVAREGSYNEQFF. CDR3 DNA: TGCAGCGTTGCGCGGGAGGGCTCCTACAATGAGCAGTTCTTC.